The 15 T cell receptor beta chains below come from one sample, sequenced in a study of Graves' ophthalmopathy and Graves' hyperthyroidism. RNA transcripts provided the template for amplifying TCR beta CDR3 regions. An initial RT-PCR round employing HTBI primers preceded a second-round multiplex PCR. TCRdb re-called the multiplex PCR reads through MiXCR, storing one row per CDR3 protein. The sample includes approximately 160,000 distinct CDR3 sequences, under 45% of them seen just once. Sequences were obtained from peripheral blood. These receptors came from a man aged 25 to 45 with Graves' ophthalmopathy.

This clonotype was seen many times. Compared with germline, one end of the junction differs, possibly owing to a read error. The chain is built from TRBV28 and TRBJ2-7, with a possible D match to TRBD2 (5 bases). The CDR3 consists of 13 residues. Germline V gives CDR1 MDHEN, CDR2 SYDVKM. The CDR3 sequence is CASRSGLTYEQCF. CDR3 coding DNA: TGTGCCAGCAGGAGCGGACTTACCTACGAGCAGTGCTTC.

This clonotype was detected a few times. The rearrangement joins TRBV2 to TRBJ1-1, with D perhaps TRBD1 (5 bases). Trimming left V 7 bases short and J 4 bases short, with 16 bases between. Germline V gene lookup returns CDR1 SNHLY and CDR2 FYNNEI. The CDR3 covers 14 residues. CDR3 sequence reads: CASTDSRRSTEAFF. Here the CDR3 DNA reads TGTGCCAGCACTGACAGCAGACGAAGCACTGAAGCTTTCTTT. The full variable domain, its missing parts supplied by reference TRBV2 and TRBJ1-1, is EPEVTQTPSHQVTQMGQEVILRCVPISNHLYFYWYRQILGQKVEFLVSFYNNEISEKSEIFDDQFSVERPDGSNFTLKIRSTKLEDSAMYFCASTDSRRSTEAFFGQGTRLTVV.

V usage is TRBV6-2 or TRBV6-3 and J usage is TRBJ2-2; perhaps D is TRBD1 or TRBD2 (5 bases each). Trimming removed 7 bases at V and 0 bases at J, with 12 bases between. This CDR3 contains 15 residues. Germline CDR1 MNHEY, CDR2 SVGEGT. The CDR3 sequence: CASNPGTANTGELFF. The CDR3, as DNA: TGTGCCAGCAATCCCGGGACGGCGAACACCGGGGAGCTGTTTTTT.

This clonotype has a count of ten or more. The V gene is TRBV7-2, the J gene TRBJ1-1; D gene ambiguous. V gave up 3 bases and J gave up 11 bases, with 13 bases separating them. This CDR3 spans 12 amino acids. Germline CDR1 reads SGHTA; CDR2 reads FQGNSA. The CDR3, as DNA: TGTGCCAGCAGCTTCGACCCCCGGGAGGCTTTCTTT. This encodes CASSFDPREAFF.

The table lists this clonotype with many counts. V and J are TRBV25-1 and TRBJ1-2; D is ambiguous. The CDR3 contains 14 residues. V was trimmed by 4 bases and J by 1 base, leaving 10 bases between them. Germline CDR1 and CDR2: MGHDK and SYGVNS. CDR3 sequence (DNA): TGTGCCAGCAGTGTACCAGGCCTTAACTATGGCTACACCTTC. It codes for CASSVPGLNYGYTF.

This clonotype was seen many times. The chain links TRBV9 to TRBJ1-5, with D unresolved. V shed 4 bases and J shed 0 bases, with 14 bases lying between them. CDR3 length: 16 amino acids. Germline V gene data show CDR1 as SGDLS and CDR2 as YYNGEE. CDR3 nucleotide sequence: TGTGCCAGCAGCCCTCAGAAGGGAAATAGCAATCAGCCCCAGCATTTT. It specifies CASSPQKGNSNQPQHF.

The rearrangement joins TRBV11-1 to TRBJ2-7, with TRBD2 matching over 9 bases. With 4 bases clipped from V and 2 bases from J, the junction kept 9 bases outside the gene matches. Looked up from germline, CDR1 is SGHAT and CDR2 is FQDESV (reference sequence). The CDR3 is made up of 16 amino acids. The CDR3 spells CASSYKLAGLTYEQYF. CDR3 sequence (DNA): TGTGCCAGCAGCTATAAGCTAGCGGGGCTAACCTACGAGCAGTACTTC.

CDR3 loop: CASSEAGGRKTQYF. In DNA, the CDR3 is TGTGCCAGCAGTGAAGCGGGAGGGAGAAAGACCCAGTACTTC. The chain employs TRBV6-1 and TRBJ2-5, with 7 bases fitting TRBD2. This CDR3 region has 14 residues. The junction had 4 bases not matched to a gene; V was cut back by 0 bases and J by 6 bases. Germline V lookup: CDR1 MNHNS, CDR2 SASEGT.

This clonotype was recorded many times. The V call is TRBV6-5, the J call TRBJ1-1; D gene unclear. Germline V lookup: CDR1 MNHEY, CDR2 SVGAGI. V was trimmed by 5 bases and J by 5 bases, leaving 12 bases between them. The CDR3 loop spans 13 amino acids. The CDR3: CASSPPLLTEAFF. As DNA, the CDR3 is TGTGCCAGCAGTCCACCATTGTTAACTGAAGCTTTCTTT.

The chain couples TRBV6-2 or TRBV6-3 to TRBJ1-2; TRBD1 agrees at 8 bases. This CDR3 comprises 18 residues. Germline CDR1 and CDR2: MNHEY and SVGEGT. With V trimmed by 2 bases and J by 0 bases, 11 bases remained unmatched. CDR3 in amino acids: CASSYAPRGRGANYGYTF. The CDR3 region has the DNA TGTGCCAGCAGTTACGCGCCCAGGGGGCGAGGAGCTAACTATGGCTACACCTTC.

This clonotype was recorded at least ten times. V is TRBV6-5 and J is TRBJ1-5; 8 bases line up with TRBD1. The germline CDR1 and CDR2 sequences are MNHEY and SVGAGI. The CDR3 is 15 residues long. After removal of 2 bases from V and 7 bases from J, the junction contained 7 bases not matched to a gene. The CDR3 nucleotides are TGTGCCAGCAGTTACCCTACAGGGGGAGTACAGCCCCAGCATTTT. Encoded protein: CASSYPTGGVQPQHF.

This clonotype was counted many times. This chain uses TRBV15 with TRBJ1-1; D is ambiguous. Germline V gives CDR1 LNHNV, CDR2 YYDKDF (reference sequence). CDR3 size: 12 residues. V shed 0 bases and J shed 11 bases, with 10 bases lying between them. The CDR3 coding sequence is TGTGCCACCAGCAGAGATATCGATAGGGCTTTCTTT. Translated: CATSRDIDRAFF.

The sample holds many counts of this clonotype. This chain uses TRBV20-1 with TRBJ2-7, with 10 nucleotides matching TRBD2. CDR3 size: 14 residues. V trimming: 5 bases; J trimming: 3 bases; junction bases outside the gene matches: 7. Germline CDR1 reads DFQATT; CDR2 reads SNEGSKA (reference sequence). DNA for the CDR3: TGCAGTGCTTATCCTAGCGGGAGTATCTACGAGCAGTACTTC. It codes for CSAYPSGSIYEQYF.

The chain employs TRBV11-2 and TRBJ2-5, with D perhaps given as TRBD1 or TRBD2 (5 bases each). The germline V gene has CDR1 SGHAT and CDR2 FQNNGV. With 5 bases removed from V and 5 bases from J, the gap between germline ends came to 21 bases. This CDR3 has 16 residues. The CDR3 DNA is TGTGCCAGCAGCCAAGACCAGTCAGGGAGAAGTGAGACCCAGTACTTC. Translated, it gives CASSQDQSGRSETQYF.

This rearrangement joins TRBV12-3 or TRBV12-4 to TRBJ1-2, with D possibly TRBD1 on 5 matching bases. This CDR3 has 11 amino acids. With 6 bases removed from V and 7 bases from J, the gap between germline ends came to 9 bases. The CDR3 DNA reads as TGTGCCAGCAGGGGGGGAGGTGGCTACACCTTC. Translating it yields CASRGGGGYTF.